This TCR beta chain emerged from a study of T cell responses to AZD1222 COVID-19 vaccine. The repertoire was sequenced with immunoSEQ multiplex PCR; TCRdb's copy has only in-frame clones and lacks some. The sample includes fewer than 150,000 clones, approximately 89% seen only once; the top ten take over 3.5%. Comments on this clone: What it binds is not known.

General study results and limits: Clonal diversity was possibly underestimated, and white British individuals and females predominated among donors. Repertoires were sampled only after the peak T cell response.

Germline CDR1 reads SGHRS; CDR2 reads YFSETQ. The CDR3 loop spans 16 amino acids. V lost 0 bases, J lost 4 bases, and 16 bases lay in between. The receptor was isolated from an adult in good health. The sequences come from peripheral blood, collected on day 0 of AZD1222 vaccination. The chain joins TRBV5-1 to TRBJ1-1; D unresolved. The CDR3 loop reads CASSLGFEPPTTEAFF. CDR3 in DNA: TGCGCCAGCAGCTTGGGTTTTGAGCCTCCAACCACTGAAGCTTTCTTT. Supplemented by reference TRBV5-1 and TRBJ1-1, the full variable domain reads KAGVTQTPRYLIKTRGQQVTLSCSPISGHRSVSWYQQTPGQGLQFLFEYFSETQRNKGNFPGRFSGRQFSNSRSEMNVSTLELGDSALYLCASSLGFEPPTTEAFFGQGTRLTVV.